Detailed here is one T cell receptor beta chain. No antigen is known for it. This CDR3 is built from 14 residues. Trimming removed 5 bases at V and 2 bases at J, with 11 bases between. Germline V gene data show CDR1 as LNHDA and CDR2 as SQIVND (reference sequence). This specimen comes from a study of T cell responses to AZD1222 COVID-19 vaccine. Background on the study: Pooling covered second doses at about 4 or about 12 weeks. Study-wide points: In a largely white British group with more females than males, clonal diversity was possibly underestimated. Without day 14 samples, only post-peak T cell repertoires were studied. Just a handful of people given AZD1222 tested seropositive at baseline.

Method: immunoSEQ multiplex PCR; TCRdb's copy keeps in-frame clones and lacks some. The sample includes over 100,000 clones, less than 90% seen only once; the top ten take over 15%. This clonotype was obtained from an adult in good health. V is TRBV19 and J is TRBJ2-3; the D gene is possibly TRBD1 (6 bases). Here the sequenced sample was peripheral blood, taken on day 0 of AZD1222 vaccination. The chain's CDR3 is CASSFGQPTDTQYF. In DNA form, the CDR3 reads TGTGCCAGTAGTTTCGGACAGCCCACAGATACGCAGTATTTT. The full variable domain, rest sourced from reference TRBV19 and TRBJ2-3, is DGGITQSPKYLFRKEGQNVTLSCEQNLNHDAMYWYRQDPGQGLRLIYYSQIVNDFQKGDIAEGYSVSREKKESFPLTVTSAQKNPTAFYLCASSFGQPTDTQYFGPGTRLTVL.